This T cell receptor (beta chain) derives from a study of vaccination and CD4 T cells after COVID-19. The overall study: The stimulus for the cells was overlapping spike peptides derived from SARS-CoV-2, HCoV-NL63, HCoV-OC43 and HCoV-229E.

Treatment denoted: 10-day PBMC culture with coronavirus spike peptide pools or control peptides (ViraFEST assay). The CDR3 covers 13 residues. Germline assignment: CDR1 SGHRS and CDR2 YFSETQ. V was cut by 1 base and J by 4 bases, with 7 bases left in between. On this clonotype: The antigen remains undetermined.

The study sequenced cultured CD4+ T cell DNA using the Oncomine TCR Beta short-read assay. TCRdb re-called the PCR reads with MiXCR, one entry per CDR3 protein. The table records 2,900 or so distinct CDR3 sequences, 33% of them present only once. This clonotype was sampled from a human donor who had recovered from COVID-19. What was sequenced was CD4+ T cells from blood, cultured in vitro. V usage is TRBV5-1 and J usage is TRBJ2-3, with D hard to call. The CDR3 DNA follows: TGCGCCAGCAGCTTGAGAGAATCAGATACGCAGTATTTT. This sequence encodes CASSLRESDTQYF.